These 13 T cell receptor beta chains share one sample of origin, sequenced in a study of cytomegalovirus exposure and HLA in healthy donors. The PCR employed 60 Vbeta primers together with 13 Jbeta primers. TCRdb's table, derived via immunoSEQ multiplex PCR, lists solely in-frame clones and lacks some. The profile shows 160,000 or so clones, 72% of them singletons. The sample consisted of PBMCs. These receptors were obtained from a human donor in good health.

The chain joins TRBV19 to TRBJ1-2; 12 bases line up with TRBD1. Losses at the gene ends were 4 bases for V and 8 bases for J; bases not matched to a gene: 5. CDR3 length: 14 residues. From germline, CDR1 is LNHDA and CDR2 SQIVND (reference sequence). The DNA for the CDR3 is TGTGCCAGTAGTACCACCGGGACAGGGGGCGGCTACACCTTC. Protein product: CASSTTGTGGGYTF.

The J gene is TRBJ1-5, the V gene TRBV28, with TRBD1 identical over 7 bases. V shed 7 bases and J 0 bases; nucleotides not matched to a gene: 12. The CDR3 has 17 amino acids. Per germline, CDR1 MDHEN and CDR2 SYDVKM. The CDR3 reads CASNPAGQDYSNQPQHF. The CDR3 nucleotides are TGTGCCAGCAACCCAGCCGGACAGGACTATAGCAATCAGCCCCAGCATTTT.

The gene calls are TRBV5-1 and TRBJ2-1; 8 nucleotides align to TRBD1. Germline CDR1 is SGHRS and CDR2 is YFSETQ. The CDR3 has 12 amino acids. V dropped 4 bases and J dropped 8; count of bases not matched to a gene: 2. The CDR3 region has the DNA TGCGCCAGCAGCATGGACAGGGATGAGCAGTTCTTC. This sequence encodes CASSMDRDEQFF.

The chain has TRBV9 and TRBJ2-5, with TRBD1 identical over 7 bases. The CDR3 runs 16 residues. Germline lookup yields CDR1 SGDLS and CDR2 YYNGEE. The J segment lost 0 bases and the V segment lost 4 bases, leaving 9 bases of the junction unmatched. The CDR3: CASSPGTATYQETQYF. The DNA for the CDR3 is TGTGCCAGCAGCCCGGGGACAGCTACCTACCAAGAGACCCAGTACTTC.

This clone has just one count. This chain joins TRBV30 and TRBJ1-4; TRBD1 is a possible D gene (6 bases). Germline V CDR1 and CDR2: GTSNPN, SVGIG (reference sequence). Deletions cut 0 bases from V and 3 bases from J, with 11 bases between. The CDR3 is made up of 15 amino acids. CDR3 sequence reads: CAWSVGQSPNEKLFF. The CDR3 DNA follows: TGTGCCTGGAGTGTCGGACAGTCCCCTAATGAAAAACTGTTTTTT.

The rearrangement uses TRBV12-5 and TRBJ2-5, with a possible D match to TRBD2 (6 bases). This CDR3 has 14 amino acids. V was trimmed by 3 bases and J by 4 bases, leaving 12 bases between them. Germline loops: CDR1 LGHNT, CDR2 FRNRAP. Here the CDR3 reads CASGLGGSGETQYF. The CDR3 DNA sequence: TGTGCTAGTGGTTTAGGAGGGTCGGGAGAGACCCAGTACTTC.

The V and J genes are TRBV7-2 and TRBJ2-3; 8 bases are a match to TRBD2. Germline CDR1 is SGHTA and CDR2 is FQGNSA. The J segment lost 5 bases and the V segment lost 1 base, leaving 2 bases of the junction unmatched. This CDR3 has 14 residues. The chain's CDR3 is CASSLVAGGDTQYF. The DNA of the CDR3 is TGTGCCAGCAGCTTAGTGGCGGGGGGAGATACGCAGTATTTT.

The V gene is TRBV6-1, the J gene TRBJ1-2, with 7 positions matching TRBD1. The CDR3 covers 16 residues. From germline, CDR1 is MNHNS and CDR2 SASEGT. V lost 2 bases, J lost 4 bases, and 10 bases stayed unmatched. Here the CDR3 reads CASSEPWTGNIYGYTF. The CDR3 nucleotides read TGTGCCAGCAGTGAACCCTGGACAGGAAATATCTATGGCTACACCTTC.

The rearrangement uses TRBV6-4 and TRBJ2-2; 8 bases match TRBD2. V was clipped by 0 bases and J by 7 bases; unmatched bases: 1. Germline-derived CDR1 and CDR2 are MRHNA and SNTAGT. The CDR3 consists of 14 residues. The CDR3, as DNA: TGTGCCAGCAGTGACTCCGGGACTAGCGGGGAGCTGTTTTTT. It is translated as CASSDSGTSGELFF.

Comments on this clone: The junction and the germline gene differ at one end; a read error may be behind it. The chain employs TRBV15 and TRBJ1-3; D unresolved. CDR3 size: 14 residues. CDR1 and CDR2 (germline): LNHNV, YYDKDF (reference sequence). The CDR3 region has the DNA TGTGCCACCAGCAGAGGCGGTCTTGGAAACACCATATACTTT. This translates into CATSRGGLGNTIYF.

The chain carries TRBV19 and TRBJ1-1; tentatively, D is TRBD1 (6 bases). Germline V lookup: CDR1 LNHDA, CDR2 SQIVND (reference sequence). The CDR3 runs to 14 residues. Trimming shortened V by 5 bases and J by 1 base, and 11 bases separated the two germline ends. The CDR3 loop reads CASSRTDRNTEAFF. CDR3 in DNA: TGTGCCAGTAGTCGGACGGACAGGAACACTGAAGCTTTCTTT.

This clone turned up a few times. V and J are TRBV6-5 and TRBJ2-7; no firm D call. Germline V gives CDR1 MNHEY, CDR2 SVGAGI. The V end was cut by 5 bases, the J end by 9 bases, with 17 bases between. The CDR3 extends over 13 amino acids. The CDR3 sequence: CASSEAISGWQYF. In DNA, the CDR3 is TGTGCCAGCAGTGAAGCGATCTCTGGGTGGCAGTACTTC.

This clone was seen more than once but under ten times. The chain has TRBV2 and TRBJ1-5, with D perhaps matching TRBD1 (6 bases). CDR3 length: 16 residues. Deletions cut 2 bases from V and 5 bases from J, with 16 bases between. Germline V gives CDR1 SNHLY, CDR2 FYNNEI. In nucleotides, the CDR3 is TGTGCCAGCAGTGAAAGGTACAGGGCAATTCATCAGCCCCAGCATTTT. Translating gives CASSERYRAIHQPQHF.